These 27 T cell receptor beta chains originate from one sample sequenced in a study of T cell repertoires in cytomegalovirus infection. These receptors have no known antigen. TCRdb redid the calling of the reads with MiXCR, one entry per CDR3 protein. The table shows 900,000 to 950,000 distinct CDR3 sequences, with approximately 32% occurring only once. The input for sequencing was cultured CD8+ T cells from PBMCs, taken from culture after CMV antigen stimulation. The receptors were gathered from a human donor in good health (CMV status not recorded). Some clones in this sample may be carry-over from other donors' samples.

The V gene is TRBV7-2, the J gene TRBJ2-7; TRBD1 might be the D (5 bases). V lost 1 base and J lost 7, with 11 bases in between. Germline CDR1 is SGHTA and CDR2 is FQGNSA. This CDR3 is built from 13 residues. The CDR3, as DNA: TGTGCCAGCAGCTTAGAGGGGTTATGGGAGCAGTACGTC. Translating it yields CASSLEGLWEQYV.

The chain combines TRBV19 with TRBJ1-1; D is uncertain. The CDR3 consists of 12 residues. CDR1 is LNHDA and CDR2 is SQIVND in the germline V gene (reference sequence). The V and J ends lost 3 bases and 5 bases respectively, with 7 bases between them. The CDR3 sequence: CASSIGWTEAFF. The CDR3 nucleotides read TGTGCCAGTAGTATTGGGTGGACTGAAGCTTTCTTT.

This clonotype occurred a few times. Here the CDR3 DNA reads TGTGCCATCAACCCAACCACTCTAGCGGGGGGCCTCACAGATACGCAGTATTTT. Amino acid sequence: CAINPTTLAGGLTDTQYF. The rearrangement joins TRBV10-3 to TRBJ2-3; 11 bases line up with TRBD2. Looked up from germline, CDR1 is ENHRY and CDR2 is SYGVKD. V was pared by 7 bases and J by 2 bases, with 14 bases of the junction left unmatched. CDR3 size: 18 residues.

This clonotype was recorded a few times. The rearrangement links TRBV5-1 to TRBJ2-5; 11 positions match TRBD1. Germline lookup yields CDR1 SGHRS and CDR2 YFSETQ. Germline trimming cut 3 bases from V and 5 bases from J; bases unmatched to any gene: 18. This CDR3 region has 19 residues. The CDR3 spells CASSSTGFGGQGAWETQYF. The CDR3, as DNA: TGCGCCAGCAGCTCGACAGGATTTGGTGGACAGGGGGCATGGGAGACCCAGTACTTC.

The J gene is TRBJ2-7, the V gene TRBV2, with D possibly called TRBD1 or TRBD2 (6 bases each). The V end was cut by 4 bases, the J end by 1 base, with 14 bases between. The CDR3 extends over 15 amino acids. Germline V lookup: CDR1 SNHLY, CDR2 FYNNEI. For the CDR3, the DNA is TGTGCCAGCAGTGTGTCTGGGGGGCTATCCTACGAGCAGTACTTC. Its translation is CASSVSGGLSYEQYF.

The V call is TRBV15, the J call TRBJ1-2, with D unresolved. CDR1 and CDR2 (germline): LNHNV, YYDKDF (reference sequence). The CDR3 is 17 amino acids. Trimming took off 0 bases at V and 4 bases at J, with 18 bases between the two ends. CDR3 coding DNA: TGTGCCACCAGCAGAGATTTGTTCCCGGGCATCGGCTATGGCTACACCTTC. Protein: CATSRDLFPGIGYGYTF.

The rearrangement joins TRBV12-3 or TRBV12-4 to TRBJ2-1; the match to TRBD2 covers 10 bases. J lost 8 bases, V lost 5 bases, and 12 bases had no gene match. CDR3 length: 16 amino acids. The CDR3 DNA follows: TGTGCCAGCAGTAACCCAGCGGGGGGGCCGGCAGATGAGCAGTTCTTC. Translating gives CASSNPAGGPADEQFF.

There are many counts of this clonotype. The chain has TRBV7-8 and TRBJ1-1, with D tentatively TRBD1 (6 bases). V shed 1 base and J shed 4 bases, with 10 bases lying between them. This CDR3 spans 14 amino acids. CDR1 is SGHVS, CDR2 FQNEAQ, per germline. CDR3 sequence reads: CASSLGARGTEAFF. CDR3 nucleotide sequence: TGTGCCAGCAGCTTAGGGGCCAGGGGCACTGAAGCTTTCTTT. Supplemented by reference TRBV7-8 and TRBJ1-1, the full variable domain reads GAGVSQSPRYKVAKRGQDVALRCDPISGHVSLFWYQQALGQGPEFLTYFQNEAQLDKSGLPSDRFFAERPEGSVSTLKIQRTQQEDSAVYLCASSLGARGTEAFFGQGTRLTVV.

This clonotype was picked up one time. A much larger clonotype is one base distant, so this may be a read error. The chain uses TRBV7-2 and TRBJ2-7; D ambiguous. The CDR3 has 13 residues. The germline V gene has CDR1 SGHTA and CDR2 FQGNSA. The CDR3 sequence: CVSSHPHAYEQYF. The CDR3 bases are TGTGTCAGCAGCCACCCCCACGCCTACGAGCAGTACTTC.

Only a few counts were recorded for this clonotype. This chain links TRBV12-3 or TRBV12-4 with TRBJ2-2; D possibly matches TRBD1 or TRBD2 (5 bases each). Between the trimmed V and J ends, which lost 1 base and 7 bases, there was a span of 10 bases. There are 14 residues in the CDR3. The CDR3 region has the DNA TGTGCCAGCAGTTTAGGAGGGGCCAACGGGGAGCTGTTTTTT. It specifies CASSLGGANGELFF.

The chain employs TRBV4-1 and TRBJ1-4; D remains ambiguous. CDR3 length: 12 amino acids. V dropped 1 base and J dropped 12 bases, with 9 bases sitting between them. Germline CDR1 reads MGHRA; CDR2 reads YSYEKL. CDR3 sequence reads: CASSQGEEQLFF. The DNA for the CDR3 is TGCGCCAGCAGCCAAGGGGAAGAACAACTGTTTTTT.

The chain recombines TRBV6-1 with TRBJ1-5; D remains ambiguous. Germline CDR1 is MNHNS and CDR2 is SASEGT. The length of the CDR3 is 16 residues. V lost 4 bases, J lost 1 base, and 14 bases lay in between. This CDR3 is CASSAGVPLSNQPQHF. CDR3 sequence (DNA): TGTGCCAGCAGTGCCGGAGTGCCCCTGAGCAATCAGCCCCAGCATTTT.

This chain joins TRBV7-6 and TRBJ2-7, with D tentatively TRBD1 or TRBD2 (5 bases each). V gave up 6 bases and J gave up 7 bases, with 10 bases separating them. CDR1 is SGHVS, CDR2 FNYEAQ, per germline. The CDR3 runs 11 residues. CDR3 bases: TGTGCCAGCAGGGGGGACGGGGAGCAGTACTTC. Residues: CASRGDGEQYF.

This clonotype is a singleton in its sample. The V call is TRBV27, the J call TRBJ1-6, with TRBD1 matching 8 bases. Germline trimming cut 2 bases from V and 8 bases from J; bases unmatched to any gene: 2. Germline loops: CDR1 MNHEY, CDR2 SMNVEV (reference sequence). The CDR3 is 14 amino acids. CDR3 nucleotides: TGTGCCAGCAGTTTAGGGACAGGACATTCACCCCTCCACTTT. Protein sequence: CASSLGTGHSPLHF.

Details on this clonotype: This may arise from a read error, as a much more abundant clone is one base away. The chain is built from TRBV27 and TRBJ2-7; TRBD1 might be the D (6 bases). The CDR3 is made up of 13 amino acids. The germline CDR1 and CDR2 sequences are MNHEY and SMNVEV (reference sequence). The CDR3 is CTSRAGDSYEQYF. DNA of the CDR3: TGTACCAGCAGGGCAGGGGACTCCTACGAGCAGTACTTC.

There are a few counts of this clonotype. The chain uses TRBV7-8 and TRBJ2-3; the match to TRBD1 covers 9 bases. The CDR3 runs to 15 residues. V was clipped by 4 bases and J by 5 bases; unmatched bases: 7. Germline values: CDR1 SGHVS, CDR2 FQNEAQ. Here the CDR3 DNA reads TGTGCCAGCAGCTCCGACAGGGGGTGGATAGATACGCAGTATTTT. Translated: CASSSDRGWIDTQYF.

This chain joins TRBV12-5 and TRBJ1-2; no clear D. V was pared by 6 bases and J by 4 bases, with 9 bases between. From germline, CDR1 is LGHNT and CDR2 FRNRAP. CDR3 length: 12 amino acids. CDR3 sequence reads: CASGTTAYGYTF. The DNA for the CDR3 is TGTGCTAGTGGCACGACGGCCTATGGCTACACCTTC.

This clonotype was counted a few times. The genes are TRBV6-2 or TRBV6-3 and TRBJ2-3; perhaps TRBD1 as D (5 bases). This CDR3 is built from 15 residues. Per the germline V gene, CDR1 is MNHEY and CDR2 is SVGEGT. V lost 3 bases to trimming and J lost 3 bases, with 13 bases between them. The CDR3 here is CASSYGAVGTDTQYF. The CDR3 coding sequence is TGTGCCAGCAGTTATGGGGCCGTCGGAACAGATACGCAGTATTTT.

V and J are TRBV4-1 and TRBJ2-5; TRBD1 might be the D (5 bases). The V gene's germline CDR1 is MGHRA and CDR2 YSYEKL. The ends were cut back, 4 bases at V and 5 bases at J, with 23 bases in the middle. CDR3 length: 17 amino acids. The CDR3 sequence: CASSRSMESRRGETQYF. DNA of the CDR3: TGCGCCAGCAGCCGATCCATGGAGAGCCGAAGGGGCGAGACCCAGTACTTC.

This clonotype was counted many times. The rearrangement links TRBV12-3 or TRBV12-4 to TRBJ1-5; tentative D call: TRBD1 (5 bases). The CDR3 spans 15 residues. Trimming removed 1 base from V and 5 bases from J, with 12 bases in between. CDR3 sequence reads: CASSLGDGGYQPQHF. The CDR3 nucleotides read TGTGCCAGCAGTTTAGGGGACGGTGGTTATCAGCCCCAGCATTTT.

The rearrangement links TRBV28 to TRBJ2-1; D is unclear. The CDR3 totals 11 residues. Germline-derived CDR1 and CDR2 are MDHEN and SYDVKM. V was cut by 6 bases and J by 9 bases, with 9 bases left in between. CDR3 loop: CASSWGIEQFF. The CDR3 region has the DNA TGTGCCAGCAGCTGGGGTATTGAGCAGTTCTTC. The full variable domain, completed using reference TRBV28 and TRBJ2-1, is DVKVTQSSRYLVKRTGEKVFLECVQDMDHENMFWYRQDPGLGLRLIYFSYDVKMKEKGDIPEGYSVSREKKERFSLILESASTNQTSMYLCASSWGIEQFFGPGTRLTVL.

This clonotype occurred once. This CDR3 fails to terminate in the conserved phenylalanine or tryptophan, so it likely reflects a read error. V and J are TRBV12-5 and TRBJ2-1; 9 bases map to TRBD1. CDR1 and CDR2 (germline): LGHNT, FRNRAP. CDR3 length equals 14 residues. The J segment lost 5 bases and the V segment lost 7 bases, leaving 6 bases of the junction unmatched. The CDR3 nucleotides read TGTGCTAGTGACCCCCGGGACAGGGACAATGAGCAGTTCCTC. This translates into CASDPRDRDNEQFL.

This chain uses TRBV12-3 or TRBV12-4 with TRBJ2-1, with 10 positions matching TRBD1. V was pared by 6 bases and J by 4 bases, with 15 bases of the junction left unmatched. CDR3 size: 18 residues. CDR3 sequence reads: CASSYKTGTGEKYNEQFF. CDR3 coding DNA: TGTGCCAGCAGCTACAAGACCGGGACAGGGGAAAAATACAATGAGCAGTTCTTC.

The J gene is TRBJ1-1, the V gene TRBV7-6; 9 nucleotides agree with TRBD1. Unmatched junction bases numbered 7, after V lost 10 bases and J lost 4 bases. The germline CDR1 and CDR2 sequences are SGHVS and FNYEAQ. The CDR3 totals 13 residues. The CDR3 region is CATKGQGLTEAFF. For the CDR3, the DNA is TGTGCCACCAAAGGACAGGGGCTCACTGAAGCTTTCTTT. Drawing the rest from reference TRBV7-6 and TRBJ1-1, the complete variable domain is GAGVSQSPRYKVTKRGQDVALRCDPISGHVSLYWYRQALGQGPEFLTYFNYEAQQDKSGLPNDRFSAERPEGSISTLTIQRTEQRDSAMYRCATKGQGLTEAFFGQGTRLTVV.

The CDR3 coding sequence is TGTGCCGCCCTCGGGCCTCCCTACAATGAGCAGTTCTTC. The encoded protein is CAALGPPYNEQFF. The chain combines TRBV6-2 or TRBV6-3 with TRBJ2-1, with D unclear. Trimming shortened V by 11 bases and J by 2 bases, and 13 bases separated the two germline ends. The length of the CDR3 is 13 residues. Germline CDR1 and CDR2: MNHEY and SVGEGT.

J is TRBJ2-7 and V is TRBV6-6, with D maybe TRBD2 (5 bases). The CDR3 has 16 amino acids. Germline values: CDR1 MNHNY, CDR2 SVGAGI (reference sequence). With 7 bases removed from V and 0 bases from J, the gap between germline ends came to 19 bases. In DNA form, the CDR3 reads TGTGCCAGCACCTCAGGACTGTTGAGGTCCTCCTACGAGCAGTACGTC. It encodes CASTSGLLRSSYEQYV.

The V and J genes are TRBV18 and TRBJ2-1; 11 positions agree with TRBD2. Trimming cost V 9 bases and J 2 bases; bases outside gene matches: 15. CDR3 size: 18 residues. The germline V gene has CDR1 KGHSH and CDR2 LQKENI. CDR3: CASSLASSGGIPYNEQFF. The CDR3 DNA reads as TGTGCCAGTTCCCTGGCATCTAGCGGGGGGATCCCCTACAATGAGCAGTTCTTC.